The 8 T cell receptor beta chains presented below share a single source sample, sequenced in a study of beta chain features in type 1 diabetes. The study reverse transcribed the entire isolated RNA, so it sequenced expressed TCRB transcripts. TCRdb keeps only in-frame clones here, not all; method: immunoSEQ multiplex PCR. The profile shows hundreds of thousands of clones, approximately 14% of them singletons. Input material: central memory CD4+ T cells from blood. Receptors originate from a man aged 25-40 years in good health.

The chain combines TRBV21-1 with TRBJ2-7; the D segment call TRBD1 is taken from the table without a DNA check. TRBV21-1 is a recognized pseudogene. The CDR3 has 13 amino acids. In nucleotides, the CDR3 is TGTGCCAGCAGCAATCCGGGACAGCACGAGCAGTACGTC. Its protein is CASSNPGQHEQYV.

CDR3 sequence: CASSISNYEQYV. CDR3 DNA sequence: TGTGCCAGCAGTATCTCCAACTACGAGCAGTACGTC. The rearrangement links TRBV6-5 to TRBJ2-7; D is uncertain. Trimming took 5 bases from V and 3 from J, leaving 8 bases between them. Germline CDR1 and CDR2: MNHEY and SVGAGI. The CDR3 extends over 12 amino acids.

Written as DNA, the CDR3 is TGTGCCAGCACCAAAACGAGTAGCGGACTCCAAGAGACCCAGTACTTC. Encoded protein: CASTKTSSGLQETQYF. The genes are TRBV27 and TRBJ2-5; D perhaps matches TRBD2 (6 bases). V was trimmed by 7 bases and J by 1 base, leaving 19 bases between them. The CDR3 sequence is 16 residues long. The germline CDR1 and CDR2 sequences are MNHEY and SMNVEV (reference sequence).

This clone was found a few times. The V and J genes are TRBV14 and TRBJ1-2; D gene unclear. There are 16 residues in the CDR3. The V and J ends lost 4 bases and 4 bases respectively, with 19 bases between them. Germline loops: CDR1 SGHDN, CDR2 FVKESK. The CDR3 DNA is TGTGCCAGCAGCCCCGCGGCCGGTGGTCGGGGCTATGGCTACACCTTC. Translation: CASSPAAGGRGYGYTF. The complete variable domain, with remaining parts taken from reference TRBV14 and TRBJ1-2, reads EAGVTQFPSHSVIEKGQTVTLRCDPISGHDNLYWYRRVMGKEIKFLLHFVKESKQDESGMPNNRFLAERTGGTYSTLKVQPAELEDSGVYFCASSPAAGGRGYGYTFGSGTRLTVV.

This clone was detected a few times. The genes are TRBV27 and TRBJ2-2; 9 positions agree with TRBD2. The CDR3 totals 14 residues. Germline-derived CDR1 and CDR2 are MNHEY and SMNVEV (reference sequence). The V segment lost 10 bases and the J segment 10 bases; nucleotides outside the gene matches: 13. The CDR3 region has the DNA TGTGCCACCGGAACCAGTAGCGGGAGCAAGGAGCTGTTTTTT. Translation gives CATGTSSGSKELFF.

This clone was counted between two and nine times. CDR3 loop: CASRQQGTQYF. The CDR3 DNA follows: TGTGCCAGCAGACAACAGGGGACCCAGTACTTC. The J gene is TRBJ2-5, the V gene TRBV27, with D perhaps matching TRBD1 (6 bases). V lost 6 bases and J lost 7, with 9 bases in between. CDR3 length: 11 amino acids. Per the germline V gene, CDR1 is MNHEY and CDR2 is SMNVEV (reference sequence).

A remark on this clone: One end of the junction is discordant with germline, which a read error may explain. The J gene is TRBJ1-2, the V gene TRBV5-4, with 7 bases identical to TRBD1. The CDR3 is 16 residues long. Germline V CDR1 and CDR2: SGHNT, YYREEE (reference sequence). CDR3 in amino acids: CASSQVATGAFYGYTF. The CDR3 DNA reads TGCGCCAGCAGCCAAGTTGCCACAGGGGCGTTCTATGGCTACACCTTC.

CDR3 coding DNA: TGCGCCAGCAGCTTTAGCGGGGGGGTGCGGACAGATACGCAGTATTTT. Its protein is CASSFSGGVRTDTQYF. The V and J genes are TRBV5-1 and TRBJ2-3, with 11 bases identical to TRBD2. The germline CDR1 and CDR2 sequences are SGHRS and YFSETQ. The trim removed 2 bases at V and 3 bases at J, leaving 5 bases unmatched. The CDR3 totals 16 residues.